This TCR beta chain emerged from a study of blood T cell repertoires in COVID-19 (dated by TCRdb to between 2020 and 2021). Concerning the study at large: Collaborator samples came from the United States, Italy and Spain and covered acute and convalescent phases of COVID-19. The repertoires were released in a freely available public database intended as a resource for research on the immune response to SARS-CoV-2. Deeply sampled blood TCRbeta repertoires from subjects exposed to, actively infected with, or recovered from COVID-19 were included in the dataset. Where available, HLA class I and class II types were obtained from metadata supplied by the sample provider rather than from assay-based typing. The sample metadata nearly always contained a de-identified subject ID, COVID-19 status, age in years and sex. The material from the prospective study consisted of cDNA or gDNA derived from T cells, B-cell-depleted T cells, or PBMCs. The samples were drawn from two sources: the first 160 participants of the ongoing ImmuneRACE study, and 1,200 or so subjects contributed by 6 global collaborators. Findings and caveats that apply to the study as a whole: Clinical and demographic metadata were provided uncurated, with the amount varying by source and participant.

TCRbeta CDR3 regions were amplified from genomic DNA using the immunoSEQ Assay, a bias-controlled multiplex PCR. As for the original processing: Nucleated cell counts per sample were estimated from amplification of reference gene primers within the assay. To quantify the absolute abundance of each unique TCRbeta CDR3 rearrangement, sequence reads were collapsed and filtered. For each sample, productive Simpson clonality was calculated by taking the square root of Simpson's diversity index across productive rearrangements. TCRdb stores this immuneACCESS table with in-frame sequences only. Part of the clones is absent; in the studies checked, under half of the shortfall reflects unresolved V genes, and no reason is known for the rest. That table is the source of V, J and clone size, and D and trimming were worked out from the DNA. Here the sample has about 81,000 clones; more than 75% occur a single time. 14% of the sample is in the top ten clones.

This clone came up once. Its cognate antigen has yet to be identified. No per-base quality is available; no much larger clone lies one base away. The CDR3 runs 15 residues from the cysteine to the phenylalanine. The CDR3 DNA has 45 bases and is translated from base 1. V drops 5 bases and J drops 3 bases, leaving 14 bases in between. Reading the germline V gene gives CDR1 SGHDT and CDR2 YYEEEE. The collaborating institutions used their own protocols to collect whole blood in K2EDTA tubes. For TCRbeta analysis, collaborators shipped samples as frozen whole blood, isolated PBMCs, or DNA extracted from either of those sample types.

Recombination joined TRBV5-6 with TRBJ2-2; matching of 6 bases hints at TRBD2 as the D gene. Specimen: peripheral blood. The TCR originated in a woman aged 65 to 85 with acute or convalescent COVID-19. The bases read TGTGCCAGCAGTCCTGCGGGGTTAGACACCGGGGAGCTGTTTTTT. This gives the protein CASSPAGLDTGELFF.